Listed below are T cell receptor beta chains from one sample, sequenced in a study of a mutant IDH1 vaccine in newly diagnosed glioma. Generated by immunoSEQ multiplex PCR, the TCRdb table keeps only in-frame clones and is missing some. The table records about 67,000 clones, around four fifths of them present only once. Source: peripheral blood mononuclear cells (PBMCs), taken from a glioma patient treated with radiotherapy, temozolomide or both. The receptor set was obtained from a young woman with glioma. Some clones in this sample may be carry-over from other donors' samples. Each CDR3 is given without its conserved first and last residue.

J	V	CDR3
TRBJ2-5	TRBV15	ATSSFVLAEETQY
TRBJ2-7	TRBV6-5	ASRMGTGDSYEQY
TRBJ2-7	TRBV7-2	ASSQRAGRAYEQY
TRBJ1-2	TRBV6-5	ASSYTKGKPYGYT
TRBJ2-3	TRBV19	ASSISLGRDTQY
TRBJ1-1	TRBV25-1	AAQGSVLDTEAF
TRBJ2-3	TRBV5-1	ASSVDSSTDTQY
TRBJ1-1	TRBV19	ASRVGTRAGTEAF
TRBJ2-7	TRBV9	ASSPRDRDSYEQY
TRBJ1-1	TRBV29-1	SVAWSYTEAF
TRBJ1-2	TRBV5-6	ASSLYPGTGDGYGYT